The 21 T cell receptor beta chains given below trace back to one sample, sequenced in a study of shared clonotypes between healthy human individuals. The assay was immunoSEQ multiplex PCR, and TCRdb's table has in-frame clones only and misses some. The sample contains approximately 1.5 million clones, 98% of which appear only once. Sample: naive CD4+ T cells sorted from blood. The subset denotes: CD45RA+ positively selected. The receptor set was obtained from a man under 40 in good health.

The J gene is TRBJ1-2, the V gene TRBV11-2, with a possible D match to TRBD1 (5 bases). Trimming removed 5 bases from V and 4 bases from J, with 17 bases in between. Germline V lookup: CDR1 SGHAT, CDR2 FQNNGV. The CDR3 is made up of 15 amino acids. The CDR3 loop reads CASSPPAGPTYGYTF. The DNA of the CDR3 is TGTGCCAGCAGCCCCCCGGCAGGGCCAACCTATGGCTACACCTTC. Full variable domain (remainder filled in from reference TRBV11-2 and TRBJ1-2): EAGVAQSPRYKIIEKRQSVAFWCNPISGHATLYWYQQILGQGPKLLIQFQNNGVVDDSQLPKDRFSAERLKGVDSTLKIQPAKLEDSAVYLCASSPPAGPTYGYTFGSGTRLTVV.

The chain employs TRBV5-1 and TRBJ2-1; TRBD1 matches 9 bases. V shed 5 bases and J 6 bases; nucleotides not matched to a gene: 9. The CDR3 runs 15 residues. Germline loops: CDR1 SGHRS, CDR2 YFSETQ. The CDR3 protein is CASRSDRGSGNEQFF. Written as DNA, the CDR3 is TGCGCCAGCAGGTCGGACAGGGGATCGGGCAATGAGCAGTTCTTC.

The chain combines TRBV18 with TRBJ1-5, with 8 bases matching TRBD1. Per the germline V gene, CDR1 is KGHSH and CDR2 is LQKENI. V gave up 4 bases and J gave up 7 bases; unmatched junction bases: 9. The CDR3 is 15 amino acids. The CDR3 nucleotides read TGTGCCAGCTCACATCTCGACAGGGGAGGACAGCCCCAGCATTTT. It translates to CASSHLDRGGQPQHF.

With regard to this clone: Other DNA sequences in this sample translate to the same CDR3. This chain connects TRBV18 to TRBJ2-2; unclear D gene. V lost 6 bases, J lost 3 bases, and 2 bases lay in between. The CDR3 contains 11 residues. The germline gives CDR1 KGHSH, CDR2 LQKENI. CDR3 residues: CASSYTGELFF. CDR3 nucleotides: TGTGCCAGCTCCTACACCGGGGAGCTGTTTTTT.

J is TRBJ2-7 and V is TRBV18; TRBD1 or TRBD2 may be the D gene (5 bases each). The ends were cut back, 4 bases at V and 5 bases at J, with 12 bases in the middle. This CDR3 has 13 amino acids. Germline lookup yields CDR1 KGHSH and CDR2 LQKENI. The chain's CDR3 is CASSQGLANEQYF. In DNA, the CDR3 is TGTGCCAGCTCACAGGGGCTAGCCAACGAGCAGTACTTC. Looking up the rest from reference TRBV18 and TRBJ2-7 gives the full variable domain: NAGVMQNPRHLVRRRGQEARLRCSPMKGHSHVYWYRQLPEEGLKFMVYLQKENIIDESGMPKERFSAEFPKEGPSILRIQQVVRGDSAAYFCASSQGLANEQYFGPGTRLTVT.

This chain joins TRBV10-3 and TRBJ2-1; no clear D. The CDR3 sequence is 14 residues long. Per the germline V gene, CDR1 is ENHRY and CDR2 is SYGVKD. The V gene lost 4 bases and the J gene lost 5 bases, with 12 bases spanning the gap. Here the CDR3 DNA reads TGTGCCATCAGTGGGGCCGGTAATCACAATGAGCAGTTCTTC. Translation gives CAISGAGNHNEQFF.

The CDR3 DNA is TGTGCCAGCAGCTTAGGATCAGGGAGGGTTAGCGACGAGCAGTACTTC. Its protein is CASSLGSGRVSDEQYF. The chain recombines TRBV7-6 with TRBJ2-7; 7 nucleotides agree with TRBD2. CDR3 length equals 16 residues. The V gene end was trimmed by 1 base and the J gene end by 5 bases; junction bases not matched to a gene: 11. CDR1 and CDR2 (germline): SGHVS, FNYEAQ.

The chain recombines TRBV12-5 with TRBJ2-7; D gene uncertain. The length of the CDR3 is 15 residues. Trimming pared 2 bases from V and 5 bases from J, leaving 16 bases between. In germline, CDR1 is LGHNT, CDR2 FRNRAP. This CDR3 reads CASGLFPGLWNEQYF. DNA for the CDR3: TGTGCTAGTGGTTTGTTCCCAGGCCTTTGGAACGAGCAGTACTTC.

The J gene is TRBJ2-7, the V gene TRBV15; 7 nucleotides align to TRBD1. The V segment lost 4 bases and the J segment 3 bases; nucleotides outside the gene matches: 6. Germline V gene data show CDR1 as LNHNV and CDR2 as YYDKDF (reference sequence). The CDR3 runs 14 residues. CDR3 amino acids: CATSMDRLRYEQYF. The CDR3 bases are TGTGCCACCAGCATGGACAGGCTCCGCTACGAGCAGTACTTC.

The rearrangement links TRBV5-4 to TRBJ2-3, with 10 positions matching TRBD2. Germline values: CDR1 SGHNT, CDR2 YYREEE (reference sequence). The V segment lost 4 bases and the J segment 2 bases; nucleotides outside the gene matches: 7. This CDR3 contains 16 residues. CDR3 DNA: TGTGCCAGCAGCACGAGCGGGAGGGCTGACACAGATACGCAGTATTTT. Translated, it gives CASSTSGRADTDTQYF.

V and J are TRBV28 and TRBJ2-7; D is perhaps TRBD2 (7 bases). Germline CDR1 and CDR2: MDHEN and SYDVKM. V was pared by 7 bases and J by 2 bases, with 12 bases between. This CDR3 is built from 13 residues. CDR3 in DNA: TGTGCCAGCATAAGGGGGGGGACCTACGAGCAGTACTTC. Translated, it gives CASIRGGTYEQYF. The complete variable domain, with remaining parts taken from reference TRBV28 and TRBJ2-7, reads DVKVTQSSRYLVKRTGEKVFLECVQDMDHENMFWYRQDPGLGLRLIYFSYDVKMKEKGDIPEGYSVSREKKERFSLILESASTNQTSMYLCASIRGGTYEQYFGPGTRLTVT.

The chain employs TRBV5-4 and TRBJ2-1; 10 nucleotides match TRBD2. The germline V gene encodes CDR1 SGHNT and CDR2 YYREEE (reference sequence). The trim removed 0 bases at V and 4 bases at J, leaving 4 bases unmatched. The CDR3 spans 16 residues. The CDR3 loop reads CASSLGTSGQYNEQFF. The CDR3 DNA sequence: TGTGCCAGCAGCTTGGGGACTAGCGGCCAATACAATGAGCAGTTCTTC.

The chain employs TRBV28 and TRBJ2-1, with 8 bases matching TRBD2. Germline values: CDR1 MDHEN, CDR2 SYDVKM. This CDR3 is built from 12 residues. J gave up 15 bases and V 5 bases, and 9 bases lay outside the gene matches. Here the CDR3 reads CASSRREVVRFF. CDR3 DNA: TGTGCCAGCAGTCGGCGGGAGGTGGTGCGGTTCTTC. Using reference TRBV28 and TRBJ2-1 for the parts outside the CDR3, the full variable domain is DVKVTQSSRYLVKRTGEKVFLECVQDMDHENMFWYRQDPGLGLRLIYFSYDVKMKEKGDIPEGYSVSREKKERFSLILESASTNQTSMYLCASSRREVVRFFGPGTRLTVL.

This rearrangement joins TRBV5-1 to TRBJ2-7; D possibly corresponds to TRBD1 (6 bases). Germline V CDR1 and CDR2: SGHRS, YFSETQ. Deletions cut 6 bases from V and 3 bases from J, with 13 bases between. The CDR3 spans 13 residues. This CDR3 is CASNTGTNYEQYF. In DNA, the CDR3 is TGCGCCAGCAATACGGGGACAAACTACGAGCAGTACTTC.

The rearrangement joins TRBV6-1 to TRBJ1-2; D ambiguous. Looked up from germline, CDR1 is MNHNS and CDR2 is SASEGT. The V gene lost 1 base and the J gene lost 3 bases, with 6 bases spanning the gap. The CDR3 contains 13 residues. The CDR3 here is CASSEGFYYGYTF. In DNA form, the CDR3 reads TGTGCCAGCAGTGAAGGCTTCTACTATGGCTACACCTTC.

The V call is TRBV12-2, the J call TRBJ2-2. TRBV12-2 is marked as a pseudogene. The CDR3 is made up of 16 amino acids. CDR3 protein: CAGRGPAATLAGELFF. CDR3 bases: TGTGCAGGACGGGGACCCGCCGCGACGTTGGCCGGGGAGCTGTTTTTT.

CDR3 bases: TGTGCCAGCAGCTTGGCTGCGACAGGGCACTATGGCTACACCTTC. It is translated as CASSLAATGHYGYTF. The chain has TRBV5-4 and TRBJ1-2, with 7 bases lining up with TRBD1. The J segment lost 3 bases and the V segment lost 0 bases, leaving 5 bases of the junction unmatched. The length of the CDR3 is 15 residues. Germline V gene lookup returns CDR1 SGHNT and CDR2 YYREEE (reference sequence).

The chain joins TRBV11-2 to TRBJ2-7; no clear D gene. Germline assignment: CDR1 SGHAT and CDR2 FQNNGV. This CDR3 is 13 amino acids long. The ends were cut back, 5 bases at V and 0 bases at J, with 8 bases in the middle. CDR3 nucleotides: TGTGCCAGCAGCCCCTGGAGCTCCTACGAGCAGTACTTC. Protein: CASSPWSSYEQYF.

The chain recombines TRBV29-1 with TRBJ2-3; no firm D call. CDR3 length: 12 amino acids. The V end was cut by 3 bases, the J end by 5 bases, with 9 bases between. CDR1 and CDR2 from the germline V gene are SQVTM and ANQGSEA. The CDR3: CSVDLSGDTQYF. As DNA, the CDR3 is TGCAGCGTTGATCTCTCCGGAGATACGCAGTATTTT.

V is TRBV9 and J is TRBJ2-1; 8 bases are shared with TRBD1. The CDR3 runs to 17 residues. Germline CDR1 and CDR2: SGDLS and YYNGEE. J gave up 0 bases and V 3 bases, and 8 bases lay outside the gene matches. The CDR3 coding sequence is TGTGCCAGCAGCGGGGGGACAGGAGTAAGCTCCTACAATGAGCAGTTCTTC. As protein: CASSGGTGVSSYNEQFF.

The rearrangement links TRBV5-1 to TRBJ2-7; tentatively, D is TRBD1 or TRBD2 (5 bases each). Germline CDR1 is SGHRS and CDR2 is YFSETQ. V lost 6 bases to trimming and J lost 2 bases, with 15 bases between them. This CDR3 comprises 14 residues. CDR3: CASTLTGAAYEQYF. CDR3 DNA sequence: TGCGCCAGCACCCTGACCGGGGCAGCCTACGAGCAGTACTTC. The variable domain in full, completed from reference TRBV5-1 and TRBJ2-7, reads KAGVTQTPRYLIKTRGQQVTLSCSPISGHRSVSWYQQTPGQGLQFLFEYFSETQRNKGNFPGRFSGRQFSNSRSEMNVSTLELGDSALYLCASTLTGAAYEQYFGPGTRLTVT.